These 32 T cell receptor beta chains share one sample of origin, sequenced in a study of blood T cells in healthy people across ages. Primed by a sample-barcoded 5' primer and a J-beta primer mix, a second PCR proceeded for 7 to 11 cycles. TCRdb re-called the 5' RACE reads through MiXCR, storing one row per CDR3 protein. Of 850,000 to 1,100,000 distinct CDR3 sequences listed, around two fifths were seen once; the top ten hold about 12%. The sample consisted of blood. The origin of the receptors is a man between 18 and 29 years old in good health.

In the case of this clonotype: This may stem from a read error, because a much larger clone lies one nucleotide away. The V and J genes are TRBV5-1 and TRBJ2-1, with D uncertain. Per the germline V gene, CDR1 is SGHRS and CDR2 is YFSETQ. The CDR3 spans 15 residues. The CDR3 DNA sequence: TGCGCCGGCAGCTTGGACGTAGGGATTAGCAATGAGCAGTTCTTC. It codes for CAGSLDVGISNEQFF.

This clonotype has only a few counts. The chain links TRBV12-3 or TRBV12-4 to TRBJ2-2, with D uncertain. This CDR3 is 13 amino acids long. V was clipped by 7 bases and J by 0 bases, with 6 bases between them. CDR3 in amino acids: CASIGANTGELFF. CDR3 DNA sequence: TGTGCCAGCATAGGCGCGAACACCGGGGAGCTGTTTTTT.

The chain couples TRBV20-1 to TRBJ2-3, with TRBD2 matching over 15 bases. The CDR3 loop spans 16 amino acids. Trimming cost V 5 bases and J 2 bases; bases outside gene matches: 5. Germline V gene sequence: CDR1 DFQATT, CDR2 SNEGSKA (reference sequence). Written as DNA, the CDR3 is TGCAGTGCTCCGGGACTAGCGGGGGGCCCCACAGATACGCAGTATTTT. This codes for CSAPGLAGGPTDTQYF.

The J gene is TRBJ1-6, the V gene TRBV18; tentative D call: TRBD1 (6 bases). Germline V gene data show CDR1 as KGHSH and CDR2 as LQKENI. Trimming stripped 4 bases from V and 10 bases from J, with 14 bases between. The CDR3 has 14 residues. In nucleotides, the CDR3 is TGTGCCAGCTCACTACAACAGGGCGACTCACCCCTCCACTTT. Translation: CASSLQQGDSPLHF.

This clonotype occurred a few times. The V and J genes are TRBV6-2 or TRBV6-3 and TRBJ2-1; 10 positions agree with TRBD1. This CDR3 has 13 residues. Germline V gene lookup returns CDR1 MNHEY and CDR2 SVGEGT. J was trimmed by 8 bases and V by 5 bases; bases with no gene match: 3. The CDR3 nucleotides read TGTGCCAGCAGTGGACAGGGGGAAGATGAGCAGTTCTTC. It specifies CASSGQGEDEQFF.

This chain connects TRBV4-3 to TRBJ2-5, with no clear D. Germline V gene sequence: CDR1 LGHNA, CDR2 YSLEER. V dropped 0 bases and J dropped 4 bases, with 12 bases sitting between them. The CDR3 length is 15 residues. The CDR3 here is CASSQDMGSGETQYF. The CDR3 DNA reads as TGCGCCAGCAGCCAAGATATGGGTTCGGGAGAGACCCAGTACTTC.

This clonotype was detected only a few times. The rearrangement links TRBV4-2 to TRBJ1-1; D gene unclear. Trimming stripped 0 bases from V and 4 bases from J, with 6 bases between. The CDR3 consists of 13 residues. Germline CDR1 is LGHNA and CDR2 is YNFKEQ. The CDR3 protein is CASSQEGFTEAFF. The CDR3 DNA reads as TGTGCCAGCAGCCAAGAAGGGTTCACTGAAGCTTTCTTT.

The rearrangement joins TRBV28 to TRBJ2-3; D is perhaps TRBD1 or TRBD2 (5 bases each). The CDR3 spans 14 residues. CDR1 is MDHEN, CDR2 SYDVKM, per germline. V lost 5 bases and J lost 5, with 14 bases in between. The CDR3: CASSPPSGGDTQYF. The CDR3 DNA sequence: TGTGCCAGCAGTCCGCCGTCTGGGGGAGATACGCAGTATTTT.

The table lists this clonotype with a few counts. The J gene is TRBJ2-3, the V gene TRBV6-4; D could derive from TRBD1 or TRBD2 (5 bases each). Deletions cut 3 bases from V and 8 bases from J, with 21 bases between. There are 16 residues in the CDR3. Germline V CDR1 and CDR2: MRHNA, SNTAGT. CDR3 region: CASSERAGGYLVTQYF. DNA for the CDR3: TGTGCCAGCAGTGAGCGCGCTGGGGGTTACCTCGTTACGCAGTATTTT.

At least ten counts were recorded for this clonotype. The rearrangement joins TRBV10-3 to TRBJ2-3; D is undetermined. The CDR3 runs 13 residues. Germline V gives CDR1 ENHRY, CDR2 SYGVKD. V was pared by 11 bases and J by 0 bases, with 12 bases between. This CDR3 reads CAVQTYSTDTQYF. CDR3 DNA sequence: TGTGCCGTACAGACTTATAGCACAGATACGCAGTATTTT.

Note on this clonotype: This could be a read error, since a much larger clone is one nucleotide away. The chain recombines TRBV20-1 with TRBJ2-4, with a possible D match to TRBD1 (6 bases). The J call may not be correct, given that the DNA end is closer to TRBJ2-7. CDR3 length: 18 amino acids. Germline CDR1 DFQATT, CDR2 SNEGSKA (reference sequence). Here the CDR3 DNA reads TGCAGTGCTAGAGATCAGGGTTCAGTGACAGGCAACTCCTCCGAGCAGTACTTC. It translates to CSARDQGSVTGNSSEQYF.

This clonotype was detected only a few times. The chain uses TRBV27 and TRBJ2-1; D remains unclear. CDR3 size: 10 residues. V lost 3 bases, J lost 10 bases, and 4 bases lay in between. From germline, CDR1 is MNHEY and CDR2 SMNVEV (reference sequence). CDR3 nucleotides: TGTGCCAGCAGTTTCCCCGAGCAGTTCTTC. It translates to CASSFPEQFF.

This chain uses TRBV12-3 or TRBV12-4 with TRBJ1-5; possible D gene TRBD1, 6 bases. V lost 6 bases and J lost 0, with 15 bases in between. This CDR3 is built from 16 residues. The CDR3 region has the DNA TGTGCCAGCAGCCCAGGGACACGACATAGCAATCAGCCCCAGCATTTT. This sequence encodes CASSPGTRHSNQPQHF.

This clonotype turned up a few times. CDR3 in DNA: TGTGCCAGCAGCGTAGACCAGGGGGGCGCAGATACGCAGTATTTT. As protein: CASSVDQGGADTQYF. The V gene is TRBV9, the J gene TRBJ2-3; TRBD1 is a possible D gene (7 bases). CDR1 is SGDLS, CDR2 YYNGEE, per germline. This CDR3 is 15 amino acids long. V lost 0 bases and J lost 4, with 12 bases in between. Full variable domain (remainder filled in from reference TRBV9 and TRBJ2-3): DSGVTQTPKHLITATGQRVTLRCSPRSGDLSVYWYQQSLDQGLQFLIQYYNGEERAKGNILERFSAQQFPDLHSELNLSSLELGDSALYFCASSVDQGGADTQYFGPGTRLTVL.

About this clonotype: A much larger clonotype is one base distant, so this may be a read error. The J gene is TRBJ1-2, the V gene TRBV12-3 or TRBV12-4; the match to TRBD1 covers 8 bases. CDR3 size: 14 residues. CDR3 in amino acids: CASSPGQGLYGHTF. CDR3 nucleotides: TGTGCCAGCAGTCCTGGACAGGGACTTTATGGCCACACCTTC.

This clonotype occurred many times. This rearrangement joins TRBV12-3 or TRBV12-4 to TRBJ1-5; D gene unclear. V gave up 6 bases and J gave up 0 bases, with 9 bases separating them. The CDR3 length is 14 residues. CDR3 bases: TGTGCCAGCAGCTTGGGCAATAGCAATCAGCCCCAGCATTTT. It codes for CASSLGNSNQPQHF.

This clonotype was seen only a few times. The chain uses TRBV10-2 and TRBJ1-4, with a possible D match to TRBD1 (6 bases). V shed 6 bases and J shed 5 bases, with 13 bases lying between them. CDR1 is WSHSY, CDR2 SAAADI, per germline. The CDR3 spans 14 residues. This CDR3 reads CASRTGTPNEKLFF. The CDR3 coding sequence is TGCGCCAGCAGGACCGGGACACCAAATGAAAAACTGTTTTTT.

This sequence joins TRBV14 and TRBJ2-5, with 8 bases matching TRBD2. CDR1 is SGHDN, CDR2 FVKESK, per germline. This CDR3 has 19 residues. Trimming removed 1 base from V and 0 bases from J; junction bases left unmatched: 13. CDR3 bases: TGTGCCAGCAGCCAAGCCCCTCTCTTCAGCGGGGGCAACCAAGAGACCCAGTACTTC. Its translation is CASSQAPLFSGGNQETQYF.

This clonotype was found a few times. This sequence joins TRBV7-2 and TRBJ1-1; D is unclear. From germline, CDR1 is SGHTA and CDR2 FQGNSA. The length of the CDR3 is 13 residues. V was pared by 5 bases and J by 3 bases, with 10 bases between. CDR3 sequence (DNA): TGTGCCAGCAGCCAGGAGTTGGACACTGAAGCTTTCTTT. It encodes CASSQELDTEAFF. Full variable domain (missing parts from reference TRBV7-2 and TRBJ1-1): GAGVSQSPSNKVTEKGKDVELRCDPISGHTALYWYRQSLGQGLEFLIYFQGNSAPDKSGLPSDRFSAERTGGSVSTLTIQRTQQEDSAVYLCASSQELDTEAFFGQGTRLTVV.

The chain uses TRBV14 and TRBJ2-7; D might be TRBD1 (5 bases). V was trimmed by 4 bases and J by 2 bases, leaving 12 bases between them. The CDR3 length is 14 residues. The germline V gene has CDR1 SGHDN and CDR2 FVKESK. The CDR3 sequence is CASSPDIRTYEQYF. DNA of the CDR3: TGTGCCAGCAGCCCGGACATCCGGACCTACGAGCAGTACTTC.

This chain connects TRBV20-1 to TRBJ2-3; tentatively, D is TRBD1 (6 bases). V lost 3 bases, J lost 1 base, and 14 bases lay in between. This CDR3 spans 15 amino acids. In germline, CDR1 is DFQATT, CDR2 SNEGSKA (reference sequence). Here the CDR3 DNA reads TGCAGTGCTAGGACTTCAGGGGTTCGCACAGATACGCAGTATTTT. Translating it yields CSARTSGVRTDTQYF.

In its sample, this clonotype was seen a few times. The CDR3 is CASSGPENEKLFF. The CDR3 DNA reads TGTGCCAGCAGTGGGCCAGAAAATGAAAAACTGTTTTTT. The chain joins TRBV25-1 to TRBJ1-4; no clear D. V was clipped by 4 bases and J by 5 bases, with 8 bases between them. Germline CDR1 reads MGHDK; CDR2 reads SYGVNS. This CDR3 is built from 13 residues. The variable domain in full, completed from reference TRBV25-1 and TRBJ1-4, reads EADIYQTPRYLVIGTGKKITLECSQTMGHDKMYWYQQDPGMELHLIHYSYGVNSTEKGDLSSESTVSRIRTEHFPLTLESARPSHTSQYLCASSGPENEKLFFGSGTQLSVL.

This clonotype was counted many times. The rearrangement links TRBV7-2 to TRBJ2-2; D gene ambiguous. Per the germline V gene, CDR1 is SGHTA and CDR2 is FQGNSA. Trimming took off 4 bases at V and 7 bases at J, with 7 bases between the two ends. The CDR3 runs to 12 residues. The CDR3 here is CASSSPLGELFF. The DNA for the CDR3 is TGTGCCAGCAGCTCCCCCCTCGGGGAGCTGTTTTTT. Supplemented by reference TRBV7-2 and TRBJ2-2, the full variable domain reads GAGVSQSPSNKVTEKGKDVELRCDPISGHTALYWYRQSLGQGLEFLIYFQGNSAPDKSGLPSDRFSAERTGGSVSTLTIQRTQQEDSAVYLCASSSPLGELFFGEGSRLTVL.

This chain uses TRBV12-5 with TRBJ2-3; 9 nucleotides align to TRBD1. This CDR3 comprises 15 residues. V trimming: 5 bases; J trimming: 2 bases; junction bases outside the gene matches: 5. Germline CDR1 is LGHNT and CDR2 is FRNRAP. This CDR3 reads CASGPRDRVTDTQYF. The CDR3, as DNA: TGTGCTAGTGGTCCCCGGGACAGGGTCACAGATACGCAGTATTTT.

The genes are TRBV29-1 and TRBJ1-2; TRBD1 matches at 8 bases. CDR1 SQVTM and CDR2 ANQGSEA come from the germline V gene. After removal of 7 bases from V and 8 bases from J, the junction contained 9 bases not matched to a gene. The CDR3 runs to 12 residues. DNA of the CDR3: TGCAGCGCTGGGCAGGGGGCTGGAGGCTACACCTTC. Translated: CSAGQGAGGYTF.

This clonotype was seen ten or more times. The V gene is TRBV10-3, the J gene TRBJ1-2; D is undetermined. The V gene lost 2 bases and the J gene lost 6 bases, with 13 bases spanning the gap. Per germline, CDR1 ENHRY and CDR2 SYGVKD. CDR3 length: 14 amino acids. CDR3 protein: CAISEQEGRDGYTF. The CDR3 nucleotides read TGTGCCATCAGTGAGCAGGAGGGCCGAGATGGCTACACCTTC.

At least ten counts were recorded for this clonotype. This sequence joins TRBV12-3 or TRBV12-4 and TRBJ2-1; D remains unclear. V gave up 4 bases and J gave up 2 bases, with 12 bases separating them. The CDR3 covers 15 residues. The CDR3 is CASSSPRFTYNEQFF. CDR3 coding DNA: TGTGCCAGCAGTTCCCCCAGATTTACCTACAATGAGCAGTTCTTC.

A few counts support this clonotype. This chain links TRBV5-6 with TRBJ1-5; TRBD1 agrees at 7 bases. Germline CDR1 SGHDT, CDR2 YYEEEE. This CDR3 comprises 14 residues. The V and J ends lost 4 bases and 6 bases, in that order; junction bases with no gene match: 7. The CDR3 loop reads CASSAAGGGQPQHF. The CDR3 bases are TGTGCCAGCAGCGCAGCAGGGGGAGGTCAGCCCCAGCATTTT.

This clonotype has more than one count but fewer than ten. The DNA for the CDR3 is TGTGCCACCTTTAGCGGGTTATACAATGAGCAGTTCTTC. Encoded protein: CATFSGLYNEQFF. The genes are TRBV27 and TRBJ2-1, with TRBD2 identical over 7 bases. V was pared by 10 bases and J by 4 bases, with 7 bases of the junction left unmatched. This CDR3 has 13 amino acids. The germline gives CDR1 MNHEY, CDR2 SMNVEV (reference sequence).

As regards this clonotype: A clone one base away is much larger, so this may be a read error. The J gene is TRBJ2-1, the V gene TRBV4-1; TRBD2 might be the D (5 bases). The CDR3 runs 14 residues. The germline V and J ends were trimmed by 0 bases and 3 bases, with 6 bases remaining between them. CDR1 is MGHRA, CDR2 YSYEKL, per germline. The CDR3 DNA follows: TGCGCCAGCAGCCAAGAGGACTGCTACAATGAGCAGTTCTTC. Translated: CASSQEDCYNEQFF.

The genes are TRBV12-3 or TRBV12-4 and TRBJ2-7; D uncertain. Between the trimmed V and J ends, which lost 6 bases and 0 bases, there was a span of 15 bases. The CDR3 consists of 15 residues. CDR3: CASSQRLGSSYEQYF. CDR3 in DNA: TGTGCCAGCAGCCAAAGACTGGGAAGCTCCTACGAGCAGTACTTC.

This chain links TRBV20-1 with TRBJ1-2; D is undetermined. Germline V gene lookup returns CDR1 DFQATT and CDR2 SNEGSKA (reference sequence). Trimming took off 0 bases at V and 6 bases at J, with 8 bases between the two ends. The CDR3 spans 12 residues. The CDR3 protein is CSARDLADGYTF. CDR3 DNA sequence: TGCAGTGCTAGAGATCTCGCGGATGGCTACACCTTC.